This T cell receptor (beta chain) came from a study of blood T cells in healthy people across ages. Study-level results: Because sorting was not performed, PBMCs prevented conclusive naive versus antigen-experienced comparison. Samples with more naive T cells showed higher observed beta diversity.

Alongside a J-beta primer mix, a sample-barcoded 5' primer served in a second PCR lasting 7 to 11 cycles. The template-switch adaptor, which had 12 random nucleotides, put a tag on each cDNA molecule. TCRdb re-called the 5' RACE reads with MiXCR, one entry per CDR3 protein. The sample carries some 1,000,000 distinct CDR3 sequences, under 30% recorded once. This clonotype was recorded a few times. Its antigen is unidentified. The draw of peripheral blood yielded ten milliliters from each donor. V lost 1 base and J lost 0; bases outside the gene matches: 8. Germline CDR1 reads LGHNA; CDR2 reads YSLEER. This CDR3 has 18 residues. The same specimen was also included in a second study, on T cells of mothers and their children.

The specimen sequenced was blood. The sequence was collected from a girl aged 2 to 10 in good health. This chain connects TRBV4-3 to TRBJ1-2; 10 bases map to TRBD1. The DNA of the CDR3 is TGCGCCAGCAGCCAAGGACAGGGGGCCTTCCTAGCTAACTATGGCTACACCTTC. Translated: CASSQGQGAFLANYGYTF.